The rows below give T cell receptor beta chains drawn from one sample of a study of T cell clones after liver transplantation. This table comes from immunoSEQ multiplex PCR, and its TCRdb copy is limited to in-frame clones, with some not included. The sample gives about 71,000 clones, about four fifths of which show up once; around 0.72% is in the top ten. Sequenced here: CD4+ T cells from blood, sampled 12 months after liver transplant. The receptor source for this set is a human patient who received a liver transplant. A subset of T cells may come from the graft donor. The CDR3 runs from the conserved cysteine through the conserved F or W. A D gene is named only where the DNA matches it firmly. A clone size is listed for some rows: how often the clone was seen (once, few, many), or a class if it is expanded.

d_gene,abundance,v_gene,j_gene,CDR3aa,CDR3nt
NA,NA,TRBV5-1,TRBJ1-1,CASSLQVETEAFF,TGCGCCAGCAGCTTGCAGGTAGAGACTGAAGCTTTCTTT
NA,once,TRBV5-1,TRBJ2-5,CASSLAGTVPETQYF,TGCGCCAGCAGCTTGGCGGGGACCGTTCCGGAGACCCAGTACTTC
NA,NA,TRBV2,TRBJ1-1,CASSWTGAGTEAFF,TGTGCCAGCAGTTGGACTGGGGCGGGCACTGAAGCTTTCTTT
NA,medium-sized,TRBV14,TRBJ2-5,CASSLRAVLEETQYF,TGTGCCAGCAGCCTTCGTGCAGTTTTAGAGGAGACCCAGTACTTC
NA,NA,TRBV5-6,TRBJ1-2,CASSLFEGKPYGYTF,TGTGCCAGCAGCCTTTTTGAAGGGAAGCCCTATGGCTACACCTTC
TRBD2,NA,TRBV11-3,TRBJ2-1,CASSLGSSGGYNEQFF,TGTGCCAGCAGCTTAGGGTCCAGCGGGGGCTACAATGAGCAGTTCTTC
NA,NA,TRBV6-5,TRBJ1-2,CASSYSGTDGYTF,TGTGCCAGCAGTTACTCGGGTACGGATGGCTACACCTTC
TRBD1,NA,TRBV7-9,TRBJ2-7,CASSLHRGLTSYEQYF,TGTGCCAGCAGCCTGCACAGGGGGTTAACCTCCTACGAGCAGTACTTC
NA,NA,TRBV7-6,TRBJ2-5,CASSPSRETQYF,TGTGCCAGCAGTCCGTCTAGGGAGACCCAGTACTTC
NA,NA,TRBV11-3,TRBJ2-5,CASSLATGPKETQYF,TGTGCCAGCAGCCTCGCCACGGGACCTAAAGAGACCCAGTACTTC
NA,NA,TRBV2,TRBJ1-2,CAGEQGGYGYTF,TGTGCCGGGGAGCAGGGAGGCTATGGCTACACCTTC
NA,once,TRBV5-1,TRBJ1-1,CASSLVPGSKDAFF,TGCGCCAGCAGCTTGGTGCCCGGCAGTAAAGACGCTTTCTTT
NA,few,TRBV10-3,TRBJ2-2,CATERSSPGELFF,TGTGCCACCGAGCGGAGTAGCCCCGGGGAGCTGTTTTTT
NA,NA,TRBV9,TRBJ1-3,CASSVGQTSGNTIYF,TGTGCCAGCAGCGTAGGGCAGACCTCTGGAAACACCATATATTTT
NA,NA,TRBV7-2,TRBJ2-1,CASSPPGPWGNEQFF,TGTGCCAGCAGCCCACCGGGCCCTTGGGGGAATGAGCAGTTCTTC
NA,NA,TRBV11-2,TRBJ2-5,CASSSHRTPQETQYF,TGTGCCAGCAGCTCCCACCGGACACCTCAAGAGACCCAGTACTTC
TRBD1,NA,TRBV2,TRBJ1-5,CASSGTGFNQPQHF,TGTGCCAGCAGTGGGACAGGATTCAATCAGCCCCAGCATTTT
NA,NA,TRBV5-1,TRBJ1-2,CASSLRYNGGSLYGYTF,TGCGCCAGCAGCTTACGCTATAACGGGGGATCACTCTATGGCTACACCTTC
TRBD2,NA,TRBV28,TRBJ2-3,CASRTLRRASGSVGGTDTQYF,TGTGCCAGCAGAACCTTAAGGAGGGCTAGCGGGAGCGTCGGGGGCACAGATACGCAGTATTTT